The present TCR beta chain was sequenced within a study of shared clonotypes between healthy human individuals. Genomic DNA from each subset was divided evenly over several immunoSEQ plates. DNA from unsorted PBMC was sequenced on ten immunoSEQ deep assay plates. Generated by immunoSEQ multiplex PCR, the TCRdb table keeps only in-frame clones and is missing some. Among around 440,000 clones listed, roughly 80% were seen once. Participating donors were healthy, HIV-negative adults free of recent acute infections or vaccinations. There were only Caucasian adults among the donors, and all lived in Nashville, Tennessee. The germline V and J ends were trimmed by 10 bases and 6 bases, with 18 bases remaining between them. The CDR3 loop spans 13 amino acids. Germline assignment: CDR1 ENHRY and CDR2 SYGVKD. This clone was found many times. Other nucleotide sequences in the sample specify the same CDR3.

Sequenced: PBMCs. V is TRBV10-3 and J is TRBJ1-2, with D maybe TRBD1 (6 bases). The receptor was derived from a woman aged 40 to 50 in good health. Some clones in this sample may be carry-over from other donors' samples. CDR3 in amino acids: CATDELGQNGYTF. The CDR3 DNA reads TGTGCCACCGACGAACTTGGACAGAATGGCTACACCTTC.